The 10 T cell receptor beta chains below were found in one sample sequenced in a study of blood T cells in healthy people across ages. The use of a sample-barcoded 5' primer and a J-beta primer mix characterized a second PCR of roughly 7 to 11 cycles. In TCRdb, the 5' RACE reads were re-called with MiXCR into one record per CDR3 protein. The sample lists fewer than 950,000 distinct CDR3 sequences; 35% to 40% were seen once. The sequencing sample was made of blood. The receptors were sampled from a man aged 18 to 30 in good health.

This clonotype has ten or more counts. The rearrangement uses TRBV11-1 and TRBJ2-1; D remains ambiguous. Per germline, CDR1 SGHAT and CDR2 FQDESV (reference sequence). Trimming cost V 5 bases and J 6 bases, with 20 bases left between them. The CDR3 runs to 16 residues. The CDR3 sequence: CASSRGAVREGNEQFF. DNA of the CDR3: TGTGCCAGCAGCAGAGGAGCAGTCCGAGAAGGCAATGAGCAGTTCTTC.

The genes are TRBV7-2 and TRBJ2-1; no reliable D call. Trimming removed 4 bases from V and 4 bases from J, with 14 bases in between. The CDR3 runs 15 residues. Germline V gene sequence: CDR1 SGHTA, CDR2 FQGNSA. CDR3 sequence: CASSSAALGYNEQFF. Here the CDR3 DNA reads TGTGCCAGCAGCTCGGCGGCCCTAGGATACAATGAGCAGTTCTTC.

This clonotype has just a few counts. This sequence joins TRBV20-1 and TRBJ2-1; 9 bases align to TRBD2. CDR1 is DFQATT and CDR2 is SNEGSKA in the germline V gene (reference sequence). V lost 0 bases and J lost 9; bases outside the gene matches: 3. This CDR3 region has 13 residues. The CDR3 is CSARDLSGGEQFF. The DNA of the CDR3 is TGCAGTGCTAGAGACCTTAGCGGGGGTGAGCAGTTCTTC.

This clonotype was detected many times. The chain joins TRBV7-3 to TRBJ2-1, with a weak D call TRBD2 (6 bases). This CDR3 has 14 residues. The germline gives CDR1 SGHTA, CDR2 FQGTGA. The V end lost 3 bases, the J end lost 4 bases, and 10 bases lay between the germline ends. The DNA for the CDR3 is TGTGCCAGCAGCTTCTCGGGACTTTACAATGAGCAGTTCTTC. Amino acid sequence: CASSFSGLYNEQFF.

This clonotype occurred a few times. The genes are TRBV2 and TRBJ1-4; 8 positions match TRBD1. The CDR3 consists of 12 residues. Germline assignment: CDR1 SNHLY and CDR2 FYNNEI. V lost 9 bases and J lost 7; bases outside the gene matches: 4. The CDR3 nucleotides read TGTGCCAGGGGACAGGCGGGTGAAAAACTGTTTTTT. Translated: CARGQAGEKLFF.

The chain joins TRBV12-3 or TRBV12-4 to TRBJ2-3; the match to TRBD2 covers 7 bases. The CDR3 consists of 14 residues. J gave up 5 bases and V 6 bases, and 8 bases lay outside the gene matches. The CDR3, as DNA: TGTGCCAGCAGCCAGACTAGCAGAGTAGATACGCAGTATTTT. It is translated as CASSQTSRVDTQYF.

This clonotype was counted only a few times. The junction differs from germline at one of its ends, possibly a read error. This chain joins TRBV15 and TRBJ2-7; a possible D gene is TRBD2 (5 bases). This CDR3 has 12 amino acids. The germline V gene encodes CDR1 LNHNV and CDR2 YYDKDF (reference sequence). CDR3 sequence: CATRRGPYEQYF. As DNA, the CDR3 is TGTGCCACCAGAAGAGGGCCCTACGAGCAGTACTTC.

The chain links TRBV2 to TRBJ2-1; the D is unclear. With the DNA end fitting TRBJ2-7 better, the J assignment may be wrong. The CDR3 has 14 residues. CDR1 is SNHLY, CDR2 FYNNEI, per germline. DNA for the CDR3: TGTGCCAGCAGTGAAGGGGCAGCCTACAATGAGCAGTACTTC. Translation gives CASSEGAAYNEQYF.

The chain recombines TRBV12-3 or TRBV12-4 with TRBJ2-5; D unresolved. V lost 0 bases, J lost 2 bases, and 7 bases lay in between. This CDR3 contains 14 residues. The DNA of the CDR3 is TGTGCCAGCAGTTTAGCGCCAGTACAAGAGACCCAGTACTTC. Protein: CASSLAPVQETQYF.

The chain combines TRBV7-2 with TRBJ2-3; 9 bases agree with TRBD2. CDR3 size: 19 residues. Trimming at V came to 2 bases and at J to 1 base, leaving 13 bases not matched to a gene. The germline V gene has CDR1 SGHTA and CDR2 FQGNSA. The CDR3 region has the DNA TGTGCCAGCAGCTTACCTCACAGCGGGGGGCCCGGCGGCACAGATACGCAGTATTTT. Protein: CASSLPHSGGPGGTDTQYF.